This T cell receptor beta chain is from a study of identical twins. TCRdb reprocessed the 5' RACE reads with MiXCR, giving one entry per CDR3 protein. The sample carries 420,000 or so distinct CDR3 sequences, under 20% recorded once. Germline V CDR1 and CDR2: MGHDK, SYGVNS. The V end was cut by 4 bases, the J end by 9 bases, with 13 bases between. This CDR3 has 12 amino acids. This clonotype came up many times. Its antigen is unidentified. General observations from the study: Beta clonotypes that were abundant in cord blood contained fewer insertions, a pattern absent from memory repertoires.

This chain connects TRBV25-1 to TRBJ2-7; D is possibly TRBD1 (6 bases). Sequenced material: naive T cells sorted from blood. The sequence derives from a man between 45 and 60 years old in good health. CDR3: CASSAGQRWQYF. CDR3 nucleotide sequence: TGTGCCAGCAGTGCGGGACAAAGATGGCAGTACTTC.